A single sample gave rise to the 24 T cell receptor beta chains below, sequenced in a study of cytomegalovirus exposure and HLA in healthy donors. The PCR was carried out with 60 Vbeta primers and 13 Jbeta primers. Assay used: immunoSEQ multiplex PCR; TCRdb lists only in-frame clones, some missing. The sample lists over 150,000 clones, around 75% occurring once. The sequenced sample consisted of PBMCs. These receptors all come from a man between 25 and 39 years old in good health and CMV-seropositive.

In this sample, this clone turned up once. DNA for the CDR3: TGCGCCAGCAGCCCCCCAGCCCCCCCGGGACTGGAAGAGACCCAGTACTTC. Protein product: CASSPPAPPGLEETQYF. The chain couples TRBV5-1 to TRBJ2-5, with D tentatively TRBD2 (6 bases). CDR1 is SGHRS and CDR2 is YFSETQ in the germline V gene. This CDR3 contains 17 residues. Trimming took off 4 bases at V and 3 bases at J, with 22 bases between the two ends.

This clone has just one count. This chain links TRBV5-4 with TRBJ2-2; TRBD2 is a possible D gene (7 bases). V lost 4 bases and J lost 0, with 13 bases in between. The CDR3 covers 16 residues. The germline gives CDR1 SGHNT, CDR2 YYREEE (reference sequence). The CDR3 here is CASSPGGGPNTGELFF. In nucleotides, the CDR3 is TGTGCCAGCAGCCCTGGGGGGGGGCCGAACACCGGGGAGCTGTTTTTT. Using reference TRBV5-4 and TRBJ2-2 for the parts outside the CDR3, the full variable domain is ETGVTQSPTHLIKTRGQQVTLRCSSQSGHNTVSWYQQALGQGPQFIFQYYREEENGRGNFPPRFSGLQFPNYSSELNVNALELDDSALYLCASSPGGGPNTGELFFGEGSRLTVL.

This clone occurred a few times. The V call is TRBV6-5, the J call TRBJ2-7; 12 bases are shared with TRBD1. V gave up 5 bases and J gave up 7 bases; unmatched junction bases: 9. The germline CDR1 and CDR2 sequences are MNHEY and SVGAGI. The CDR3 totals 15 residues. In nucleotides, the CDR3 is TGTGCCAGCAGTCTTACCGGGACAGGGGGCGAAGAGCAGTACTTC. Translated: CASSLTGTGGEEQYF.

The V gene is TRBV5-4, the J gene TRBJ1-3, with TRBD1 identical over 9 bases. Losses at the gene ends were 4 bases for V and 3 bases for J; bases not matched to a gene: 14. CDR1 is SGHNT, CDR2 YYREEE, per germline (reference sequence). The CDR3 is made up of 18 amino acids. The CDR3 loop reads CASSTSLGTGRSGNTIYF. The DNA of the CDR3 is TGTGCCAGCAGCACTTCCCTCGGGACAGGGAGGAGTGGAAACACCATATATTTT.

The V call is TRBV30, the J call TRBJ1-2; D unresolved. This CDR3 region has 12 residues. V was clipped by 5 bases and J by 3 bases, with 10 bases between them. Per germline, CDR1 GTSNPN and CDR2 SVGIG (reference sequence). For the CDR3, the DNA is TGTGCCTGGGGGGAGTTTGACTATGGCTACACCTTC. Residues: CAWGEFDYGYTF.

The J gene is TRBJ1-2, the V gene TRBV18, with 7 bases aligning to TRBD1. The germline V gene has CDR1 KGHSH and CDR2 LQKENI. Trimming took 6 bases from V and 6 from J; bases not matched to a gene: 7. The CDR3 spans 13 residues. This chain's CDR3 is CASSPGRGHGYTF. The DNA for the CDR3 is TGTGCCAGCTCGCCCGGGAGGGGGCATGGCTACACCTTC.

This chain connects TRBV9 to TRBJ1-2; 7 bases match TRBD1. The CDR3 is made up of 13 amino acids. The trim removed 2 bases at V and 7 bases at J, leaving 5 bases unmatched. From germline, CDR1 is SGDLS and CDR2 YYNGEE. The CDR3 nucleotides read TGTGCCAGCAGCGTTACAGGGGAGTTTGGCTACACCTTC. Translated: CASSVTGEFGYTF.

The chain uses TRBV6-6 and TRBJ1-5; 8 bases are shared with TRBD1. CDR3 size: 14 residues. CDR1 MNHNY and CDR2 SVGAGI come from the germline V gene (reference sequence). V trimming: 4 bases; J trimming: 9 bases; junction bases outside the gene matches: 8. The CDR3 sequence: CASSSQGAYGPQHF. CDR3 sequence (DNA): TGTGCCAGCAGTTCCCAGGGGGCATATGGGCCCCAGCATTTT.

The chain combines TRBV15 with TRBJ2-3; D not certain. The CDR3 has 17 amino acids. V was trimmed by 3 bases and J by 4 bases, leaving 20 bases between them. Germline V gene data show CDR1 as LNHNV and CDR2 as YYDKDF (reference sequence). CDR3 coding DNA: TGTGCCACCAGCAGGGAGCCTCCAAATCGGTTGGCAGATACGCAGTATTTT. It encodes CATSREPPNRLADTQYF.

This sequence joins TRBV6-1 and TRBJ2-5; tentatively, D is TRBD1 (6 bases). Germline loops: CDR1 MNHNS, CDR2 SASEGT. The CDR3 length is 15 residues. Trimming pared 6 bases from V and 1 base from J, leaving 15 bases between. CDR3 in amino acids: CASRSDSGFQETQYF. The DNA for the CDR3 is TGTGCCAGCAGGTCGGACAGCGGATTCCAAGAGACCCAGTACTTC.

The gene calls are TRBV2 and TRBJ1-1; the D is unclear. The CDR3 consists of 11 residues. The germline V gene has CDR1 SNHLY and CDR2 FYNNEI. V was shortened by 4 bases and J by 7 bases, with 7 bases between the two germline ends. CDR3 sequence reads: CASSVIIEAFF. CDR3 coding DNA: TGTGCCAGCAGTGTAATTATTGAAGCTTTCTTT.

V gene TRBV10-3 combines with J gene TRBJ2-5; 11 bases map to TRBD2. This CDR3 region has 16 residues. The ends lost 5 bases at V and 2 bases at J; junction bases unmatched: 7. Germline V CDR1 and CDR2: ENHRY, SYGVKD. The CDR3 DNA sequence: TGTGCCATCAGTTCCGGACTAGCGGGTGTACAAGAGACCCAGTACTTC. This codes for CAISSGLAGVQETQYF.

The rearrangement uses TRBV25-1 and TRBJ2-5; no firm D call. This CDR3 has 12 amino acids. Germline lookup yields CDR1 MGHDK and CDR2 SYGVNS. Trimming took 2 bases from V and 2 from J, leaving 3 bases between them. The chain's CDR3 is CASSEQQETQYF. The CDR3 region has the DNA TGTGCCAGCAGTGAACAGCAAGAGACCCAGTACTTC.

The chain couples TRBV18 to TRBJ1-5; 12 bases map to TRBD1. CDR1 and CDR2 (germline): KGHSH, LQKENI. The CDR3 runs to 18 residues. J was trimmed by 3 bases and V by 3 bases; bases with no gene match: 9. Written as DNA, the CDR3 is TGTGCCAGCTCACCGCCTACCGGGACAGGGGGCTACAATCAGCCCCAGCATTTT. Translation: CASSPPTGTGGYNQPQHF.

This clone appeared a single time. V is TRBV5-1 and J is TRBJ1-3; D possibly corresponds to TRBD1 (6 bases). Germline V CDR1 and CDR2: SGHRS, YFSETQ. V lost 3 bases to trimming and J lost 0 bases, with 10 bases between them. The CDR3 contains 15 residues. The CDR3 here is CASSSTGDSGNTIYF. The CDR3 bases are TGCGCCAGCAGCTCGACAGGTGACTCTGGAAACACCATATATTTT.

This clone was observed once. The rearrangement uses TRBV19 and TRBJ1-1, with 7 bases matching TRBD1. Trimming took 5 bases from V and 1 from J; bases not matched to a gene: 4. Per the germline V gene, CDR1 is LNHDA and CDR2 is SQIVND (reference sequence). The CDR3 covers 14 residues. The CDR3 here is CASSGDRANTEAFF. The CDR3 DNA reads as TGTGCCAGTAGTGGAGACAGGGCGAACACTGAAGCTTTCTTT.

This chain connects TRBV18 to TRBJ1-2; 7 bases align to TRBD1. The CDR3 has 15 residues. The ends lost 6 bases at V and 2 bases at J; junction bases unmatched: 9. Germline assignment: CDR1 KGHSH and CDR2 LQKENI. CDR3 protein: CASSAGTEINYGYTF. The CDR3 DNA reads TGTGCCAGCTCCGCAGGGACAGAAATCAACTATGGCTACACCTTC.

In this sample, this clone turned up a few times. The chain carries TRBV27 and TRBJ1-1; no reliable D call. CDR1 MNHEY and CDR2 SMNVEV come from the germline V gene (reference sequence). The CDR3 is made up of 15 amino acids. V was clipped by 3 bases and J by 0 bases, with 11 bases between them. The CDR3 DNA reads TGTGCCAGCAGTTTCTCAGAGACACTGAACACTGAAGCTTTCTTT. It yields the protein CASSFSETLNTEAFF.

Only one count was recorded for this clone. The chain recombines TRBV6-5 with TRBJ1-5, with D possibly matching TRBD1 (6 bases). V gave up 5 bases and J gave up 7 bases, with 15 bases separating them. Per germline, CDR1 MNHEY and CDR2 SVGAGI. The CDR3 spans 14 residues. For the CDR3, the DNA is TGTGCCAGCAGTCCGCGGGGGGGACAACAGCCCCAGCATTTT. Translating it yields CASSPRGGQQPQHF.

V gene TRBV30 combines with J gene TRBJ2-7; D perhaps matches TRBD1 (5 bases). The CDR3 is 13 residues long. Germline values: CDR1 GTSNPN, CDR2 SVGIG (reference sequence). The V gene lost 5 bases and the J gene lost 1 base, with 12 bases spanning the gap. The CDR3 region has the DNA TGTGCCTGGGATAGGGGATATTCCTACGAGCAGTACTTC. Amino acid sequence: CAWDRGYSYEQYF.

The chain couples TRBV4-1 to TRBJ2-2; a weak D match, TRBD2 (6 bases). This CDR3 has 13 amino acids. Trimming removed 8 bases at V and 2 bases at J, with 9 bases between. The germline V gene has CDR1 MGHRA and CDR2 YSYEKL. CDR3 DNA: TGCGCCAGCGGAGGGGTCAACACCGGGGAGCTGTTTTTT. This translates into CASGGVNTGELFF.

V is TRBV11-2 and J is TRBJ2-7; 9 nucleotides align to TRBD2. With 5 bases clipped from V and 2 bases from J, the junction kept 7 bases outside the gene matches. CDR1 and CDR2 from the germline V gene are SGHAT and FQNNGV. The CDR3 length is 15 residues. CDR3 amino acids: CASSLQRGDPYEQYF. The CDR3, as DNA: TGTGCCAGCAGCCTCCAGCGGGGGGATCCCTACGAGCAGTACTTC.

This clone was seen only a few times. Mismatch with germline at one junction end may stem from a read error. The chain employs TRBV12-5 and TRBJ2-3, with TRBD1 identical over 9 bases. This CDR3 has 15 residues. CDR1 LGHNT and CDR2 FRNRAP come from the germline V gene. The CDR3 nucleotides are TGTGCTAGTGGCTTGGACAGGGGAAGCACAGATACGCAGTATTTT. This encodes CASGLDRGSTDTQYF. Complete variable domain (other parts from reference TRBV12-5 and TRBJ2-3): DARVTQTPRHKVTEMGQEVTMRCQPILGHNTVFWYRQTMMQGLELLAYFRNRAPLDDSGMPKDRFSAEMPDATLATLKIQPSEPRDSAVYFCASGLDRGSTDTQYFGPGTRLTVL.

The V gene is TRBV13, the J gene TRBJ2-1; tentatively, D is TRBD1 (6 bases). From germline, CDR1 is PRHDT and CDR2 FYEKMQ (reference sequence). Trimming removed 5 bases at V and 10 bases at J, with 15 bases between. CDR3 length: 13 amino acids. The CDR3 spells CASSPGVGGEQFF. CDR3 in DNA: TGTGCCAGCAGCCCAGGGGTAGGTGGCGAGCAGTTCTTC.